This T cell receptor beta chain was sequenced during a study of OX40 agonist ivuxolimab in advanced cancers. Unmatched junction bases numbered 8, after V lost 2 bases and J lost 6 bases. CDR1 and CDR2 (germline): MNHEY, SMNVEV (reference sequence). CDR3 length: 15 amino acids. Libraries were prepared by immunoSEQ multiplex PCR; TCRdb keeps only in-frame clonotypes and omits some of them. This table has 65,000 to 85,000 clones, approximately 88% appearing once. Systemic immunosuppression or a history of autoimmune disease excluded patients. The input for sequencing was CD4+ or CD8+ T cells sorted from blood, taken in a trial of the OX40 agonist ivuxolimab. This chain joins TRBV27 and TRBJ2-7; 9 bases are a match to TRBD2. The TCR originated in an adult with an advanced solid tumor such as melanoma, head and neck, liver or kidney cancer. The CDR3 DNA reads as TGTGCCAGCAGTTTAGGGTTAGCGGGAGTCGGCGAGCAGTACTTC. Translated, it gives CASSLGLAGVGEQYF.